This TCR beta chain was captured in a study of identical twins (dated by TCRdb to the mid-2010s). Regarding the complete study: To test whether fetal clonotypes persist, the study used deep sequencing on TCR alpha and beta repertoires from monozygotic twins, unrelated adults of various ages, and cord blood. To rule out contamination, replicate twin experiments were performed at different times with different library preparation protocols. General findings and caveats noted by the study authors: Compared with coincidental sharing between unrelated individuals, out-of-frame TCR alpha sequences shared between twins showed an excess of sequences with low generation probability. Fewer insertions were carried by abundant cord blood beta clonotypes; a weaker similar trend was observed in young adult naive repertoires, while no such trend was observed in memory repertoires. Because the same donors could not be followed over many years, the conclusions relied on cross-sectional statistical analysis. The excess sharing between twins in beta out-of-frame sequences was weaker because fewer shared sequences reduced the signal-to-noise ratio. In monozygotic twins, recombination models systematically underestimated out-of-frame TCR alpha sharing, but the models matched the sharing seen between unrelated individuals. Zero-insertion analyses could be partly confounded by invariant T cells such as MAIT and iNKT, though diverse VJ usage argued against such confounding for most clonotypes.

Libraries came from 5' RACE. TCRdb names Illumina HiSeq 2000 as the instrument used. A universal primer binding site was added through template switching, and the final cDNA carried a unique molecular identifier so that TCR cDNA molecules could be counted accurately. Specific primers in the conserved constant-segment region were used to synthesize first-strand cDNA for the TCR alpha and beta chains. To control for contamination, every cDNA library was double barcoded, receiving both a SMART-Mk sample barcode and Illumina barcodes. TruSeq adapter sequences and Illumina sample barcodes were added in two successive PCR steps. The Illumina HiSeq platform was used with custom primers to sequence TCR alpha and beta cDNA libraries. In the authors' own workflow: Unique molecular identifiers were extracted from raw reads with MiGEC, and CDR3 positions were determined with MiXCR. Recombination models were inferred per individual with the repgenHMM and IGoR tools using an EM algorithm. Shared clonotypes were analyzed with the tcR package in R, and sharing was normalized by the product of cloneset sizes. To study raw recombination free of thymic and clonal selection effects, out-of-frame nonproductive sequences were analyzed. TCRdb itself trimmed the public reads at Q25 with fastp, ran MiXCR and retained productive beta chains. Each entry merges the rows of one CDR3 protein and shows their most common DNA and genes. The V and J calls and clone size come from TCRdb's table, not from the authors' own analysis. The sample table records around 220,000 distinct CDR3 sequences; about 14% of these occur just once. The ten most abundant clones make up 8.8% of the sample.

Spanning cysteine to phenylalanine, the CDR3 consists of 12 amino acids. CDR3 DNA is the only sequence kept; it has 36 bases, read in frame from the first base. V is reduced by 8 bases and J by 12 bases, leaving a spacing of 20 bases between them. Taken from the germline V gene (reference sequence), the CDR1 and CDR2 loops are SEHNR and FQNEAQ. Only healthy Caucasian donors were included. Miltenyi CD45RO+ enrichment and human naive T-cell isolation kits were used to isolate memory (CD45RO+) and naive T cells from PBMC. Remarks on this clonotype: The clone's antigen remains unknown. This could be a read error, since a much larger clone is one nucleotide away.

The sequencing input was memory (CD45RO+) T cells sorted from blood. In the paper's terms, the cell subset or site label means: CD45RO+ enriched T cells. This TCR derives from a woman aged 18-30 years in good health. The chain couples TRBV7-9 to TRBJ2-7; TRBD2 might be the D gene, on 6 matching bases. In nucleotide form, the sequence is TGTGCCAGCTGCTCCCTGAGCCCGGGGGTGTACTTC. Its protein reads: CASCSLSPGVYF.